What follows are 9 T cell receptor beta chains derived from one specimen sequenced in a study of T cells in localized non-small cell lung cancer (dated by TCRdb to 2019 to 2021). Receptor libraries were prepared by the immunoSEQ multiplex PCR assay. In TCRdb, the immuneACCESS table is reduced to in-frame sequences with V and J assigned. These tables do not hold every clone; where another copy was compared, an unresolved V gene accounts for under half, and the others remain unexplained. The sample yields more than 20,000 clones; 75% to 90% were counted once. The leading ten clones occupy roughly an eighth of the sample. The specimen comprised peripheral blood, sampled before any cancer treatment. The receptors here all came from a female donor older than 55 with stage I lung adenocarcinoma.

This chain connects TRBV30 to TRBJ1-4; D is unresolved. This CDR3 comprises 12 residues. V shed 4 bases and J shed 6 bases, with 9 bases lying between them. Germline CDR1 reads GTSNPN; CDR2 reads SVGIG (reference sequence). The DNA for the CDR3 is TGTGCCTGGAACAGCTTGGATGAAAAACTGTTTTTT. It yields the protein CAWNSLDEKLFF.

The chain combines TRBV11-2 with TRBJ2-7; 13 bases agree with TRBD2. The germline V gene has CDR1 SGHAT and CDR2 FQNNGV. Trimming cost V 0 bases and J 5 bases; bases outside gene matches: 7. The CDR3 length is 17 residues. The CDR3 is CASSLELAGGPLHEQYF. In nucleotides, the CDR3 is TGTGCCAGCAGCTTAGAACTAGCGGGAGGGCCCCTCCACGAGCAGTACTTC.

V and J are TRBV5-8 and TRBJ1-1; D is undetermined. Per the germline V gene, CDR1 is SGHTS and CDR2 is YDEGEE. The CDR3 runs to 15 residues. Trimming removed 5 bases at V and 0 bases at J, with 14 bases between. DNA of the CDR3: TGTGCCAGCAGGATCGAGGCTATGATGAACACTGAAGCTTTCTTT. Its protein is CASRIEAMMNTEAFF.

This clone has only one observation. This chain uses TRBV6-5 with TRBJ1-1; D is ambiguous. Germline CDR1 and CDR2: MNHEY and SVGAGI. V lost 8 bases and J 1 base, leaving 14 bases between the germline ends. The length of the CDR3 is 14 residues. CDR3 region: CASVGLWGNTEAFF. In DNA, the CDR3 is TGTGCCAGCGTCGGCTTATGGGGGAACACTGAAGCTTTCTTT.

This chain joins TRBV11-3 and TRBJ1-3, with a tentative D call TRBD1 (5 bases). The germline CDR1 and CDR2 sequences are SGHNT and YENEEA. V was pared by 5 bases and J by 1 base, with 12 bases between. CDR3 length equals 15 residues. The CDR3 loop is CASSAGTQSGNTIYF. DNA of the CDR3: TGTGCCAGCAGCGCCGGGACTCAATCTGGAAACACCATATATTTT.

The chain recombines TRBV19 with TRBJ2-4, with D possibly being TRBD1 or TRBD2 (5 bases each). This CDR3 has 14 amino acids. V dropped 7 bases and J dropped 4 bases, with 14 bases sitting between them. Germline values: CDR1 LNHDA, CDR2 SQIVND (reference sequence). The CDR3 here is CASNQVGEKNIQYF. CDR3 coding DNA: TGTGCCAGTAATCAAGTGGGGGAGAAAAACATTCAGTACTTC.

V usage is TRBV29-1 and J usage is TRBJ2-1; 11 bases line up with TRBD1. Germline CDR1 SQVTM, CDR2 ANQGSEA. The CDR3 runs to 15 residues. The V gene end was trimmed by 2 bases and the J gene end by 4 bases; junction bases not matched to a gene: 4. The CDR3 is CSVENRDRGYNEQFF. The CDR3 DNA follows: TGCAGCGTTGAAAACCGGGACAGGGGGTACAATGAGCAGTTCTTC.

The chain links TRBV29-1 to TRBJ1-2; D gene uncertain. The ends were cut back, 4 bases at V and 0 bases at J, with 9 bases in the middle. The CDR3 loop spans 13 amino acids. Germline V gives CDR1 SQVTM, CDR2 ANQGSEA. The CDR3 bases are TGCAGCGTTGGTGTCGGAACTAACTATGGCTACACCTTC. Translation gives CSVGVGTNYGYTF.

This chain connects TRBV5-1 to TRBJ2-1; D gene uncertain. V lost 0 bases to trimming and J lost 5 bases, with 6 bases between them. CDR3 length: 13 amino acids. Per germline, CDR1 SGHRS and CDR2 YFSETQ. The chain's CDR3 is CASSLGSNNEQFF. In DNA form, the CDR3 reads TGCGCCAGCAGCTTGGGTAGCAACAATGAGCAGTTCTTC.